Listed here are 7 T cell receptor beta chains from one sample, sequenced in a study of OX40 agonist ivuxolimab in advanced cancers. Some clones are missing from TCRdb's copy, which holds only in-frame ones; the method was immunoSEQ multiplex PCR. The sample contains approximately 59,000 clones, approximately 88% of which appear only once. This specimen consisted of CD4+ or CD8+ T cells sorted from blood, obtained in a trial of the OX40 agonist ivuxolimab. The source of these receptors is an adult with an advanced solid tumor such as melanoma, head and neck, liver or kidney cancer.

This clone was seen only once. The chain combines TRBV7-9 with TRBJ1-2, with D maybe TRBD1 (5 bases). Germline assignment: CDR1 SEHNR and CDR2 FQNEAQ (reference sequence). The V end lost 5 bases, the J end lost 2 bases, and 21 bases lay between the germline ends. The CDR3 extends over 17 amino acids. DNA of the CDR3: TGTGCCAGCAGCGTTTGGGGGGTGGACGATTGGAACTATGGCTACACCTTC. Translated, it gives CASSVWGVDDWNYGYTF.

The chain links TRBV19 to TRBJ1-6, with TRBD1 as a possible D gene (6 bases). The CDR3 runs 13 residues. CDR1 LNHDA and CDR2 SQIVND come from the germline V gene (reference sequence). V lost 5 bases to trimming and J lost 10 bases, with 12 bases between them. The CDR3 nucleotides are TGTGCCAGTAGTGTCGGACAGTCCTCACCCCTCCACTTT. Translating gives CASSVGQSSPLHF.

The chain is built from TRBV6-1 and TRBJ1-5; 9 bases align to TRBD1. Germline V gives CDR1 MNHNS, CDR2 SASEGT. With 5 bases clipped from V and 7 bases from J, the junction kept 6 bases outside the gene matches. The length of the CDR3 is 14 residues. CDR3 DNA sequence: TGTGCCAGCAGTCCGCGACAGGGGGACCAGCCCCAGCATTTT. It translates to CASSPRQGDQPQHF.

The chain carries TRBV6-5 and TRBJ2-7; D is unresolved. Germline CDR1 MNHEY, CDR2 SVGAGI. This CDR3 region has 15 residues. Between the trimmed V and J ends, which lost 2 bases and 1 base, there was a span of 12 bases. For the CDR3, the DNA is TGTGCCAGCAGTTACGTGGCTTTTCAGTCCTACGAGCAGTACTTC. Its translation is CASSYVAFQSYEQYF.

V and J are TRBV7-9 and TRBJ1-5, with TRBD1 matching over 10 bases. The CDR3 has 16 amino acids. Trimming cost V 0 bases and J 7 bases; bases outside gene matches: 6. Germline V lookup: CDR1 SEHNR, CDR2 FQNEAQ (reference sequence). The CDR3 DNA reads TGTGCCAGCAGCTTAGCAGGGACAGGGGTATCCCAGCCCCAGCATTTT. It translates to CASSLAGTGVSQPQHF.

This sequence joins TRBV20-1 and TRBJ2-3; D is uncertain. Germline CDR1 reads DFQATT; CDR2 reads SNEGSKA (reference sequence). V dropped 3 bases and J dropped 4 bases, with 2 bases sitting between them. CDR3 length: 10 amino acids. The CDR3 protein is CSASADTQYF. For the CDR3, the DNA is TGCAGTGCTAGCGCAGATACGCAGTATTTT.

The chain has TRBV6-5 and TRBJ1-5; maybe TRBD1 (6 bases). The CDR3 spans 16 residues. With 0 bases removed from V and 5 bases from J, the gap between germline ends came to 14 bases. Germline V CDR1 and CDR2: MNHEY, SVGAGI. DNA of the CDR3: TGTGCCAGCAGTTACTCGGTAGGGGGGACGGATCAGCCCCAGCATTTT. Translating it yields CASSYSVGGTDQPQHF.